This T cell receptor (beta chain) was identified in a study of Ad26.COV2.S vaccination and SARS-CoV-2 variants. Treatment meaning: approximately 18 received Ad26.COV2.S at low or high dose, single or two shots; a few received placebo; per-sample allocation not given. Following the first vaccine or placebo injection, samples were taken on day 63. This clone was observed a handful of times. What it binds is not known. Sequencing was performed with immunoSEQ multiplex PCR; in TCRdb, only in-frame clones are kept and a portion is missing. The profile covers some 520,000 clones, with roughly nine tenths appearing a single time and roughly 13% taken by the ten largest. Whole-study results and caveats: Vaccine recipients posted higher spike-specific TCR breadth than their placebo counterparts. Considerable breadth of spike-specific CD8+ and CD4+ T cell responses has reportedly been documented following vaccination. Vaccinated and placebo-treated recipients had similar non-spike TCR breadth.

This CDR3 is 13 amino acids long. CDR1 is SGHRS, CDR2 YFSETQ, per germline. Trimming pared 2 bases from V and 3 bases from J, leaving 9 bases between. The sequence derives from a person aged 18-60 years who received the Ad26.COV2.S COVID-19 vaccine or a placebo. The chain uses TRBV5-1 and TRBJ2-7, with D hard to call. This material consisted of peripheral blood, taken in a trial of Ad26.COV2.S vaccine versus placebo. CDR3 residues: CASSFAPYYEQYF. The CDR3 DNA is TGCGCCAGCAGCTTTGCGCCTTACTACGAGCAGTACTTC.